A single sample gave rise to the 21 T cell receptor beta chains below, sequenced in a study of blood T cell repertoires in COVID-19 (dated by TCRdb to the early 2020s). Library preparation used the immunoSEQ multiplex PCR assay. The clones in this table, taken by TCRdb from immuneACCESS, are in-frame only. Not every clone is retained; where verified, under half of the shortfall comes from an unresolved V gene, and the cause of the rest is unknown. For this sample the table gives about 67,000 clones, of which around 87% were detected only once. The ten largest clones capture 6.5% to 8.5% of the sample. The sample consisted of peripheral blood. The receptors shown here come from a man aged 50-59 years with active COVID-19.

The rearrangement uses TRBV28 and TRBJ2-3; TRBD2 aligns across 7 bases. J lost 2 bases, V lost 7 bases, and 9 bases had no gene match. The CDR3 is 15 amino acids. Looked up from germline, CDR1 is MDHEN and CDR2 is SYDVKM. The DNA of the CDR3 is TGTGCCAGCAAGAGTAGCGGGTCTCCCACAGATACGCAGTATTTT. Translation: CASKSSGSPTDTQYF.

About this clone itself: The junction and the germline gene differ at one end; a read error may be behind it. The chain is built from TRBV7-2 and TRBJ2-1; D gene unclear. CDR1 is SGHTA and CDR2 is FQGNSA in the germline V gene. The CDR3 contains 15 residues. The CDR3 region has the DNA TGTGCCAGCAGCTTAACCAGCGCTTTCTACGATGAGCAGTTCTTC. It codes for CASSLTSAFYDEQFF.

The chain recombines TRBV7-9 with TRBJ1-2, with 11 bases aligning to TRBD1. This CDR3 comprises 15 residues. V was clipped by 5 bases and J by 4 bases; unmatched bases: 6. Germline loops: CDR1 SEHNR, CDR2 FQNEAQ (reference sequence). The CDR3 coding sequence is TGTGCCAGCAGCCCCCGGACAGGGGGCGCCTATGGCTACACCTTC. Its protein product is CASSPRTGGAYGYTF.

About this clone: Additional DNA sequences in this sample encode the identical CDR3. The chain recombines TRBV28 with TRBJ1-2; no definite D call. V was shortened by 4 bases and J by 2 bases, with 2 bases between the two germline ends. The CDR3 length is 11 residues. Germline loops: CDR1 MDHEN, CDR2 SYDVKM. CDR3 nucleotide sequence: TGTGCCAGCAGTTCGAACTATGGCTACACCTTC. Protein: CASSSNYGYTF.

This clone turned up a few times. The rearrangement joins TRBV9 to TRBJ1-2; weak D call: TRBD1 (6 bases). Trimming removed 0 bases at V and 0 bases at J, with 12 bases between. Germline V gene sequence: CDR1 SGDLS, CDR2 YYNGEE. CDR3 length equals 16 residues. The CDR3 region has the DNA TGTGCCAGCAGCGTAGGTGGGGGCGCATCTAACTATGGCTACACCTTC. Translated: CASSVGGGASNYGYTF.

The gene calls are TRBV6-5 and TRBJ1-2; TRBD1 agrees at 7 bases. The CDR3 sequence is 15 residues long. Trimming took 6 bases from V and 8 from J; bases not matched to a gene: 15. Germline CDR1 is MNHEY and CDR2 is SVGAGI. The CDR3 sequence is CASRPGTEPREGYTF. For the CDR3, the DNA is TGTGCCAGCAGGCCCGGGACAGAACCCAGAGAGGGCTACACCTTC.

The V gene is TRBV25-1, the J gene TRBJ2-7, with a weak D call TRBD1 (8 bases). The V gene lost 7 bases and the J gene lost 6 bases, with 19 bases spanning the gap. The CDR3 has 14 amino acids. CDR1 and CDR2 from the germline V gene are MGHDK and SYGVNS. CDR3 amino acids: CASKGQGGHGEQYF. DNA of the CDR3: TGTGCCAGCAAAGGACAGGGAGGGCATGGCGAGCAGTACTTC.

The V call is TRBV7-4, the J call TRBJ2-7; 10 bases line up with TRBD1. V dropped 3 bases and J dropped 7; count of bases not matched to a gene: 6. Germline CDR1 SGHVT, CDR2 SQSDAQ. The CDR3 is 14 residues long. CDR3 DNA sequence: TGTGCCAGCAGCTTGAGACAGGGGGCATGGGAGCAGTACTTC. Translating it yields CASSLRQGAWEQYF.

This clone showed up just a few times. CDR3 protein: CASSPTGSANEKLFF. The CDR3 DNA reads TGTGCCAGCAGTCCCACAGGCTCGGCTAATGAAAAACTGTTTTTT. The chain joins TRBV7-3 to TRBJ1-4; D perhaps matches TRBD1 (5 bases). V lost 6 bases to trimming and J lost 3 bases, with 14 bases between them. From germline, CDR1 is SGHTA and CDR2 FQGTGA. The CDR3 is made up of 15 amino acids.

V usage is TRBV18 and J usage is TRBJ2-7; 9 positions match TRBD2. Trimming cost V 2 bases and J 4 bases; bases outside gene matches: 9. Germline V lookup: CDR1 KGHSH, CDR2 LQKENI. The CDR3 totals 16 residues. The chain's CDR3 is CASSPAGGGTTYEQYF. The CDR3 region has the DNA TGTGCCAGCTCACCAGCGGGGGGGGGCACTACTTACGAGCAGTACTTC.

The rearrangement joins TRBV27 to TRBJ1-1; maybe TRBD1 (6 bases). Trimming removed 6 bases from V and 5 bases from J, with 19 bases in between. The CDR3 contains 15 residues. Germline CDR1 is MNHEY and CDR2 is SMNVEV (reference sequence). This chain's CDR3 is CASSLGAQRMTEAFF. CDR3 bases: TGTGCCAGCAGCCTGGGGGCACAACGGATGACTGAAGCTTTCTTT.

The rearrangement joins TRBV27 to TRBJ1-5; 9 bases match TRBD1. CDR3 size: 14 residues. V shed 3 bases, J shed 11 bases, and the junction held 8 bases outside the gene matches. The germline V gene has CDR1 MNHEY and CDR2 SMNVEV (reference sequence). CDR3 sequence reads: CASSFDRGLASQHF. The CDR3 DNA sequence: TGTGCCAGCAGTTTCGACAGGGGGTTGGCGTCCCAGCATTTT.

The V gene is TRBV9, the J gene TRBJ1-4; D is unresolved. Germline V CDR1 and CDR2: SGDLS, YYNGEE. Trimming removed 4 bases at V and 5 bases at J, with 12 bases between. The CDR3 consists of 14 residues. The chain's CDR3 is CASSPRGGNEKLFF. For the CDR3, the DNA is TGTGCCAGCAGCCCCCGGGGAGGGAATGAAAAACTGTTTTTT.

This rearrangement joins TRBV6-5 to TRBJ2-7; D might be TRBD1 (5 bases). V dropped 0 bases and J dropped 2 bases, with 8 bases sitting between them. Germline V gene data show CDR1 as MNHEY and CDR2 as SVGAGI. CDR3 length: 14 residues. The CDR3 coding sequence is TGTGCCAGCAGTTACTCCGGCAGGGCCTACGAGCAGTACTTC. Encoded protein: CASSYSGRAYEQYF.

V gene TRBV5-6 combines with J gene TRBJ1-1; 9 positions agree with TRBD1. V shed 2 bases and J 5 bases; nucleotides not matched to a gene: 7. CDR3 size: 15 residues. Germline assignment: CDR1 SGHDT and CDR2 YYEEEE. The CDR3 sequence: CASSLSQDRGTEAFF. The CDR3 bases are TGTGCCAGCAGCTTAAGTCAGGACAGGGGTACTGAAGCTTTCTTT.

CDR3 protein: CASSSSPSYEQYF. The CDR3 region has the DNA TGTGCCAGCAGCTCAAGCCCCTCCTACGAGCAGTACTTC. The chain has TRBV7-2 and TRBJ2-7; D gene unclear. Trimming removed 4 bases at V and 0 bases at J, with 7 bases between. Per the germline V gene, CDR1 is SGHTA and CDR2 is FQGNSA. The CDR3 has 13 amino acids.

This chain connects TRBV11-2 to TRBJ2-5, with 7 bases lining up with TRBD2. The CDR3 runs 16 residues. Looked up from germline, CDR1 is SGHAT and CDR2 is FQNNGV. With V trimmed by 7 bases and J by 2 bases, 13 bases remained unmatched. CDR3 residues: CASTLAGDRLQETQYF. The CDR3 DNA reads as TGTGCCAGCACCCTGGCGGGGGACCGGCTACAAGAGACCCAGTACTTC.

The chain couples TRBV5-4 to TRBJ1-4, with 7 bases lining up with TRBD1. Unmatched junction bases numbered 8, after V lost 5 bases and J lost 7 bases. Germline V CDR1 and CDR2: SGHNT, YYREEE (reference sequence). The CDR3 contains 14 residues. The CDR3 reads CASSQDRRVEKLFF. As DNA, the CDR3 is TGTGCCAGCAGTCAGGACAGGAGGGTTGAAAAACTGTTTTTT.

In nucleotides, the CDR3 is TGCGCCAGCAGCCAAGATCCCGGGGGATGGGCTAATGAAAAACTGTTTTTT. It translates to CASSQDPGGWANEKLFF. The chain has TRBV4-1 and TRBJ1-4, with TRBD1 as a possible D gene (5 bases). CDR1 and CDR2 (germline): MGHRA, YSYEKL. Trimming left V 0 bases short and J 3 bases short, with 14 bases between. There are 17 residues in the CDR3.

The count of this clone is one. The chain carries TRBV9 and TRBJ1-2; TRBD1 might be the D (6 bases). Germline CDR1 and CDR2: SGDLS and YYNGEE. The V end was cut by 0 bases, the J end by 6 bases, with 15 bases between. The length of the CDR3 is 15 residues. This CDR3 reads CASSVEVTGADGYTF. CDR3 DNA: TGTGCCAGCAGCGTAGAGGTGACAGGAGCCGATGGCTACACCTTC.

This chain connects TRBV3-1 (or the pseudogene TRBV3-2) to TRBJ2-3, with 8 nucleotides matching TRBD2. V lost 0 bases and J lost 4; bases outside the gene matches: 9. This CDR3 comprises 17 residues. Germline CDR1 and CDR2: LGHDT and YNNKEL (reference sequence). The CDR3 protein is CASSQEPAGVWADTQYF. The CDR3 nucleotides read TGTGCCAGCAGCCAAGAGCCAGCGGGAGTGTGGGCAGATACGCAGTATTTT.